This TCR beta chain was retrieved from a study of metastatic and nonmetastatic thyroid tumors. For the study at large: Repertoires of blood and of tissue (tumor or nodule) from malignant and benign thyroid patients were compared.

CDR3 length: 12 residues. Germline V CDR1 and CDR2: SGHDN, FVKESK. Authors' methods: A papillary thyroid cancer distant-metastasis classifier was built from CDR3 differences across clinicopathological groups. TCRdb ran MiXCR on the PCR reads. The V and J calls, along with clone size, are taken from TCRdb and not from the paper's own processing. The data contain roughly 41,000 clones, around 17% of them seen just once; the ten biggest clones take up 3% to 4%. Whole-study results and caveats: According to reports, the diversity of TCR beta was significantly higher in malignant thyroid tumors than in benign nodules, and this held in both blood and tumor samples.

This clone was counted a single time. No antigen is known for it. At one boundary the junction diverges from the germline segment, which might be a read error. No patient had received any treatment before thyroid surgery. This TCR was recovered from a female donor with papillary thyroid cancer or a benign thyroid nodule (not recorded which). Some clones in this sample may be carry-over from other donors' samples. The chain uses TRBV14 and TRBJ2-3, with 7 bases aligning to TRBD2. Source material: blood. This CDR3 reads CASILTTSGVCF. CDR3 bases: TGTGCCAGCATCCTTACTACCAGCGGGGTATGTTTT.